The 21 T cell receptor beta chains below come from one sample, sequenced in a study of blood T cell repertoires in COVID-19. Clones were read by immunoSEQ multiplex PCR, and TCRdb kept only the in-frame ones, dropping some. This sample has roughly 240,000 clones, with roughly 82% found just once. Material for sequencing was PBMCs or T cells enriched from blood (not recorded which). The receptors were sampled from a woman aged 50 to 60 who had recovered from COVID-19.

The rearrangement links TRBV9 to TRBJ2-3; TRBD2 might be the D (6 bases). Germline CDR1 and CDR2: SGDLS and YYNGEE. This CDR3 has 17 amino acids. V lost 0 bases and J lost 3, with 17 bases in between. CDR3: CASSVEFAGLATDTQYF. The CDR3 bases are TGTGCCAGCAGCGTAGAATTCGCGGGGTTAGCGACAGATACGCAGTATTTT. Full variable domain (outside the CDR3, taken from reference TRBV9 and TRBJ2-3): DSGVTQTPKHLITATGQRVTLRCSPRSGDLSVYWYQQSLDQGLQFLIQYYNGEERAKGNILERFSAQQFPDLHSELNLSSLELGDSALYFCASSVEFAGLATDTQYFGPGTRLTVL.

This clone was recorded a few times. The CDR3: CASSLEPDNQPQHF. The DNA for the CDR3 is TGTGCCAGCAGCTTGGAACCAGATAATCAGCCCCAGCATTTT. The J gene is TRBJ1-5, the V gene TRBV5-4; D call uncertain. Per the germline V gene, CDR1 is SGHNT and CDR2 is YYREEE (reference sequence). V was shortened by 0 bases and J by 4 bases, with 8 bases between the two germline ends. The CDR3 is 14 amino acids. The full variable domain, its missing parts supplied by reference TRBV5-4 and TRBJ1-5, is ETGVTQSPTHLIKTRGQQVTLRCSSQSGHNTVSWYQQALGQGPQFIFQYYREEENGRGNFPPRFSGLQFPNYSSELNVNALELDDSALYLCASSLEPDNQPQHFGDGTRLSIL.

The chain combines TRBV27 with TRBJ1-4, with 7 bases that match TRBD1. CDR1 is MNHEY and CDR2 is SMNVEV in the germline V gene (reference sequence). This CDR3 has 16 amino acids. J lost 0 bases, V lost 2 bases, and 3 bases had no gene match. The CDR3, as DNA: TGTGCCAGCAGTTTAAGACAGGGTTCAACTAATGAAAAACTGTTTTTT. Translating it yields CASSLRQGSTNEKLFF.

The chain recombines TRBV27 with TRBJ2-2, with 11 positions matching TRBD2. The CDR3 consists of 18 residues. Trimming at V came to 1 base and at J to 2 bases, leaving 6 bases not matched to a gene. The germline V gene has CDR1 MNHEY and CDR2 SMNVEV (reference sequence). CDR3 protein: CASSLLVAGGPNTGELFF. In nucleotides, the CDR3 is TGTGCCAGCAGTTTATTGGTAGCGGGAGGGCCCAACACCGGGGAGCTGTTTTTT.

This clone was observed a handful of times. The gene calls are TRBV28 and TRBJ2-5, with D maybe TRBD2 (6 bases). Germline-derived CDR1 and CDR2 are MDHEN and SYDVKM. This CDR3 region has 14 residues. Trimming took 2 bases from V and 6 from J, leaving 13 bases between them. In DNA form, the CDR3 reads TGTGCCAGCAGTTTAGTGGGCGGGAAGAAGACCCAGTACTTC. Encoded protein: CASSLVGGKKTQYF. Full variable domain (missing parts from reference TRBV28 and TRBJ2-5): DVKVTQSSRYLVKRTGEKVFLECVQDMDHENMFWYRQDPGLGLRLIYFSYDVKMKEKGDIPEGYSVSREKKERFSLILESASTNQTSMYLCASSLVGGKKTQYFGPGTRLLVL.

The CDR3 is CASSKKGYGNQPQHF. CDR3 nucleotide sequence: TGTGCCAGCAGCAAAAAGGGGTACGGCAATCAGCCCCAGCATTTT. The chain uses TRBV21-1 and TRBJ1-5; no check of the table's D call, TRBD1, against the DNA was made. TRBV21-1 is listed as a pseudogene. This CDR3 spans 15 amino acids.

The rearrangement joins TRBV28 to TRBJ1-2; D is uncertain. Germline-derived CDR1 and CDR2 are MDHEN and SYDVKM. The CDR3 loop spans 11 amino acids. Deletions cut 4 bases from V and 8 bases from J, with 8 bases between. In DNA, the CDR3 is TGTGCCAGCAGTTACTCATTCGGCTACACCTTC. Residues: CASSYSFGYTF.

The chain couples TRBV4-3 to TRBJ1-3; no firm D call. This CDR3 is built from 14 residues. V dropped 4 bases and J dropped 0 bases, with 7 bases sitting between them. CDR1 and CDR2 from the germline V gene are LGHNA and YSLEER. CDR3 DNA sequence: TGCGCCAGCAGCCGAGACAACTCTGGAAACACCATATATTTT. This encodes CASSRDNSGNTIYF.

The chain recombines TRBV9 with TRBJ2-7; D call uncertain. Germline V lookup: CDR1 SGDLS, CDR2 YYNGEE. V lost 1 base and J lost 4, with 12 bases in between. This CDR3 contains 14 residues. CDR3 residues: CASSVTGESYEQYF. The CDR3 nucleotides are TGTGCCAGCAGCGTAACCGGAGAGTCGTACGAGCAGTACTTC. Full variable domain (outside the CDR3, taken from reference TRBV9 and TRBJ2-7): DSGVTQTPKHLITATGQRVTLRCSPRSGDLSVYWYQQSLDQGLQFLIQYYNGEERAKGNILERFSAQQFPDLHSELNLSSLELGDSALYFCASSVTGESYEQYFGPGTRLTVT.

The chain links TRBV4-1 to TRBJ1-2; 7 nucleotides line up with TRBD1. The CDR3 runs 14 residues. After removal of 1 base from V and 4 bases from J, the junction contained 3 bases not matched to a gene. The V gene's germline CDR1 is MGHRA and CDR2 YSYEKL. The CDR3 is CASSQGQGGYGYTF. The CDR3, as DNA: TGCGCCAGCAGCCAAGGACAGGGCGGCTATGGCTACACCTTC.

This chain links TRBV3-1 (or the pseudogene TRBV3-2) with TRBJ1-2, with D possibly matching TRBD1 (5 bases). Germline V gene sequence: CDR1 LGHDT, CDR2 YNNKEL (reference sequence). V gave up 4 bases and J gave up 2 bases, with 11 bases separating them. This CDR3 comprises 14 residues. CDR3 coding DNA: TGTGCCAGCAGCCGAAACAGGCCCAACTATGGCTACACCTTC. Amino acid sequence: CASSRNRPNYGYTF.

The CDR3, as DNA: TGTGCCAGCAACCTCTACAGGGCCAGAAGCAATCAGCCCCAGCATTTT. Its protein product is CASNLYRARSNQPQHF. V gene TRBV5-6 combines with J gene TRBJ1-5; D possibly corresponds to TRBD1 (6 bases). The germline V gene encodes CDR1 SGHDT and CDR2 YYEEEE. V was shortened by 6 bases and J by 1 base, with 17 bases between the two germline ends. The CDR3 totals 16 residues.

The chain links TRBV5-1 to TRBJ2-5, with D perhaps matching TRBD1 (6 bases). Germline V gene sequence: CDR1 SGHRS, CDR2 YFSETQ. Deletions cut 2 bases from V and 3 bases from J, with 11 bases between. CDR3 size: 14 residues. The CDR3 coding sequence is TGCGCCAGCAGCTTTGGCAACAGGGAAGAGACCCAGTACTTC. Translation gives CASSFGNREETQYF.

The chain uses TRBV4-1 and TRBJ2-1, with D perhaps matching TRBD1 (7 bases). V was shortened by 2 bases and J by 2 bases, with 13 bases between the two germline ends. Germline CDR1 MGHRA, CDR2 YSYEKL. This CDR3 has 16 residues. The CDR3 region is CASSQSSRGAYNEQFF. The CDR3, as DNA: TGCGCCAGCAGCCAAAGTAGCAGGGGGGCCTACAATGAGCAGTTCTTC.

The gene calls are TRBV7-3 and TRBJ2-2; D is perhaps TRBD2 (6 bases). This CDR3 contains 14 residues. CDR1 is SGHTA, CDR2 FQGTGA, per germline. With 3 bases removed from V and 7 bases from J, the gap between germline ends came to 12 bases. CDR3 bases: TGTGCCAGCAGCTTGGTCGCTAGCGACGGGGAGCTGTTTTTT. Its protein product is CASSLVASDGELFF. Full variable domain (missing parts from reference TRBV7-3 and TRBJ2-2): GAGVSQTPSNKVTEKGKYVELRCDPISGHTALYWYRQSLGQGPEFLIYFQGTGAADDSGLPNDRFFAVRPEGSVSTLKIQRTERGDSAVYLCASSLVASDGELFFGEGSRLTVL.

This clone was seen a few times. The J gene is TRBJ1-5, the V gene TRBV19, with 7 bases aligning to TRBD1. CDR3 length equals 13 residues. The ends lost 9 bases at V and 4 bases at J; junction bases unmatched: 6. Germline V gives CDR1 LNHDA, CDR2 SQIVND (reference sequence). This chain's CDR3 is CASAWDRNQPQHF. The DNA of the CDR3 is TGTGCCAGCGCGTGGGACAGAAATCAGCCCCAGCATTTT.

This chain uses TRBV7-2 with TRBJ2-5; 7 bases match TRBD2. The J segment lost 2 bases and the V segment lost 5 bases, leaving 5 bases of the junction unmatched. This CDR3 region has 14 residues. Germline CDR1 reads SGHTA; CDR2 reads FQGNSA. This chain's CDR3 is CASSPGLTQETQYF. The CDR3 nucleotides are TGTGCCAGCAGCCCGGGACTAACACAAGAGACCCAGTACTTC.

This clone was picked up one time. This chain uses TRBV24-1 with TRBJ2-1; 7 nucleotides align to TRBD1. V shed 4 bases and J 6 bases; nucleotides not matched to a gene: 5. This CDR3 is 14 amino acids long. Per the germline V gene, CDR1 is KGHDR and CDR2 is SFDVKD. The CDR3 loop is CATSDPGTVNEQFF. The CDR3 region has the DNA TGTGCCACCAGTGACCCAGGGACAGTCAATGAGCAGTTCTTC.

This sequence joins TRBV6-5 and TRBJ1-6, with 7 bases aligning to TRBD1. Germline values: CDR1 MNHEY, CDR2 SVGAGI. The length of the CDR3 is 14 residues. V dropped 4 bases and J dropped 7; count of bases not matched to a gene: 4. As DNA, the CDR3 is TGTGCCAGCAGTTTGGAGGGGGCGAATTCACCCCTCCACTTT. Amino acid sequence: CASSLEGANSPLHF.

The V call is TRBV3-1 (or the pseudogene TRBV3-2), the J call TRBJ1-3; D not certain. V shed 3 bases and J shed 4 bases, with 22 bases lying between them. CDR3 length equals 18 residues. Germline V gene sequence: CDR1 LGHDT, CDR2 YNNKEL (reference sequence). CDR3 in DNA: TGTGCCAGCAGCCACTGGGCAGTGAAGGGCGCGGGAGGAAACACCATATATTTT. It yields the protein CASSHWAVKGAGGNTIYF.

The sample holds many counts of this clone. The chain carries TRBV4-1 and TRBJ1-2, with D possibly TRBD1 on 5 matching bases. Per the germline V gene, CDR1 is MGHRA and CDR2 is YSYEKL. The CDR3 is made up of 14 amino acids. V lost 1 base, J lost 7 bases, and 13 bases lay in between. The CDR3 DNA sequence: TGCGCCAGCAGCCAAGGAGGGTGGGGGGTTGGCTACACCTTC. Translation: CASSQGGWGVGYTF.